What follows are 17 T cell receptor beta chains derived from one specimen sequenced in a study of a mutant IDH1 vaccine in newly diagnosed glioma. Libraries were prepared by immunoSEQ multiplex PCR; TCRdb keeps only in-frame clonotypes and omits some of them. This sample has tens of thousands of clones, with about 76% found just once. These receptors lack a known antigen. The time point denotes: week 23, last vaccination. Vaccination used 300 ug of mutant IDH1 20-mer peptide per dose, with topical imiquimod. The input for sequencing was PBMCs, taken from a glioma patient whose treatment included an IDH1 peptide vaccine. These receptors originate from a middle-aged man with glioma.

The V and J genes are TRBV6-1 and TRBJ2-3; TRBD1 is a possible D gene (5 bases). The V gene's germline CDR1 is MNHNS and CDR2 SASEGT. This CDR3 is 15 amino acids long. Trimming removed 6 bases at V and 2 bases at J, with 15 bases between. The chain's CDR3 is CASRARQIPTDTQYF. CDR3 sequence (DNA): TGTGCCAGCAGGGCACGACAGATCCCCACAGATACGCAGTATTTT.

The chain couples TRBV6-1 to TRBJ2-1, with 7 bases identical to TRBD2. Germline trimming cut 7 bases from V and 3 bases from J; bases unmatched to any gene: 3. Germline V gives CDR1 MNHNS, CDR2 SASEGT. The length of the CDR3 is 13 residues. This CDR3 is CASTAGYYNEQFF. The CDR3 region has the DNA TGTGCCAGCACAGCGGGGTACTACAATGAGCAGTTCTTC.

This clone has a single count. The chain carries TRBV9 and TRBJ2-5; 7 bases agree with TRBD2. Germline V gives CDR1 SGDLS, CDR2 YYNGEE. Trimming cost V 2 bases and J 4 bases; bases outside gene matches: 8. This CDR3 is 15 amino acids long. The CDR3 nucleotides are TGTGCCAGCAGCGTGGGGTGGGGGGGGACAGAGACCCAGTACTTC. Protein sequence: CASSVGWGGTETQYF.

A few counts support this clone. The genes are TRBV14 and TRBJ2-3, with 7 bases that match TRBD2. This CDR3 has 13 amino acids. V shed 5 bases, J shed 6 bases, and the junction held 5 bases outside the gene matches. Germline V CDR1 and CDR2: SGHDN, FVKESK. In DNA form, the CDR3 reads TGTGCCAGCAGCGGGGGAGCGGGGGATACGCAGTATTTT. Its translation is CASSGGAGDTQYF. The full variable domain, in which reference TRBV14 and TRBJ2-3 provide the parts outside the CDR3, is EAGVTQFPSHSVIEKGQTVTLRCDPISGHDNLYWYRRVMGKEIKFLLHFVKESKQDESGMPNNRFLAERTGGTYSTLKVQPAELEDSGVYFCASSGGAGDTQYFGPGTRLTVL.

This chain links TRBV29-1 with TRBJ2-1, with 14 bases that match TRBD2. With V trimmed by 7 bases and J by 7 bases, 9 bases remained unmatched. CDR3 length: 15 amino acids. The V gene's germline CDR1 is SQVTM and CDR2 ANQGSEA. The CDR3 DNA follows: TGCAGCGCCAGAAGGGGGACTAGCGGGGGAAATGAGCAGTTCTTC. It specifies CSARRGTSGGNEQFF.

The chain joins TRBV6-6 to TRBJ1-3; D not certain. The V and J ends lost 9 bases and 2 bases respectively, with 20 bases between them. Germline CDR1 is MNHNY and CDR2 is SVGAGI (reference sequence). The CDR3 covers 16 residues. The CDR3 DNA is TGTGCCAGTTCTCGGCTCGGCCACAAGGCTGGAAACACCATATATTTT. It specifies CASSRLGHKAGNTIYF.

The chain joins TRBV2 to TRBJ1-5; D might be TRBD1 (5 bases). Germline CDR1 reads SNHLY; CDR2 reads FYNNEI. The V end was cut by 1 base, the J end by 4 bases, with 11 bases between. The CDR3 contains 15 residues. The CDR3 DNA follows: TGTGCCAGCAGTGAAGATACGGCAGGGAATCAGCCCCAGCATTTT. Translated: CASSEDTAGNQPQHF.

The rearrangement links TRBV25-1 to TRBJ2-1; D remains ambiguous. CDR3 length: 14 residues. Trimming pared 6 bases from V and 0 bases from J, leaving 9 bases between. Germline CDR1 reads MGHDK; CDR2 reads SYGVNS. The chain's CDR3 is CASSEDGSYNEQFF. As DNA, the CDR3 is TGTGCCAGCAGCGAGGACGGCTCCTACAATGAGCAGTTCTTC. Together with reference TRBV25-1 and TRBJ2-1, the CDR3 gives the full variable domain: EADIYQTPRYLVIGTGKKITLECSQTMGHDKMYWYQQDPGMELHLIHYSYGVNSTEKGDLSSESTVSRIRTEHFPLTLESARPSHTSQYLCASSEDGSYNEQFFGPGTRLTVL.

The chain couples TRBV5-6 to TRBJ2-7; 10 bases align to TRBD2. The CDR3 spans 15 residues. Trimming removed 4 bases from V and 2 bases from J; junction bases left unmatched: 6. Looked up from germline, CDR1 is SGHDT and CDR2 is YYEEEE. CDR3 DNA: TGTGCCAGCAGCAGGGGACTAGCGACGACCTACGAGCAGTACTTC. Encoded protein: CASSRGLATTYEQYF.

This chain uses TRBV21-1 with TRBJ1-2; the table assigns TRBD1, which was not confirmed against the DNA. TRBV21-1 is a pseudogene. This CDR3 is built from 19 residues. CDR3 in amino acids: CASSISTTGERKTNYGYTF. The CDR3, as DNA: TGTGCCAGCAGCATCTCGACGACAGGGGAGCGGAAAACTAACTATGGCTACACCTTC.

The rearrangement uses TRBV7-9 and TRBJ2-5; no reliable D call. Trimming cost V 5 bases and J 5 bases, with 9 bases left between them. The length of the CDR3 is 12 residues. The germline gives CDR1 SEHNR, CDR2 FQNEAQ (reference sequence). CDR3 region: CASSRHGETQYF. The CDR3 DNA follows: TGTGCCAGCAGCCGCCATGGGGAGACCCAGTACTTC. Looking up the rest from reference TRBV7-9 and TRBJ2-5 gives the full variable domain: DTGVSQNPRHKITKRGQNVTFRCDPISEHNRLYWYRQTLGQGPEFLTYFQNEAQLEKSRLLSDRFSAERPKGSFSTLEIQRTEQGDSAMYLCASSRHGETQYFGPGTRLLVL.

The chain carries TRBV6-5 and TRBJ2-5; no clear D gene. The CDR3 totals 13 residues. V was trimmed by 6 bases and J by 2 bases, leaving 10 bases between them. Germline CDR1 reads MNHEY; CDR2 reads SVGAGI. CDR3 amino acids: CASSPTGQETQYF. CDR3 coding DNA: TGTGCCAGCAGCCCAACGGGTCAAGAGACCCAGTACTTC.

The V and J genes are TRBV10-3 and TRBJ2-7, with 12 bases lining up with TRBD2. V lost 11 bases and J lost 6; bases outside the gene matches: 8. Germline lookup yields CDR1 ENHRY and CDR2 SYGVKD. The CDR3 covers 13 residues. CDR3 sequence: CASQLAGGTEQYF. Written as DNA, the CDR3 is TGTGCCTCCCAACTAGCGGGGGGAACCGAGCAGTACTTC.

The gene calls are TRBV4-3 and TRBJ2-7; TRBD1 matches 9 bases. The CDR3 contains 17 residues. The germline V gene encodes CDR1 LGHNA and CDR2 YSLEER. Trimming cost V 4 bases and J 2 bases; bases outside gene matches: 12. CDR3 in DNA: TGCGCCAGCAGCCGAAAATACCCGGGACAGGGCCCCTACGAGCAGTACTTC. Amino acids: CASSRKYPGQGPYEQYF.

This chain connects TRBV5-1 to TRBJ2-7; 7 positions agree with TRBD2. The V and J ends lost 0 bases and 7 bases, in that order; junction bases with no gene match: 7. CDR3 length: 14 amino acids. CDR1 is SGHRS, CDR2 YFSETQ, per germline. CDR3 loop: CASSLEGGYREQYF. The DNA for the CDR3 is TGCGCCAGCAGCTTGGAGGGAGGGTATCGGGAGCAGTACTTC. The whole variable domain, remainder taken from reference TRBV5-1 and TRBJ2-7, is KAGVTQTPRYLIKTRGQQVTLSCSPISGHRSVSWYQQTPGQGLQFLFEYFSETQRNKGNFPGRFSGRQFSNSRSEMNVSTLELGDSALYLCASSLEGGYREQYFGPGTRLTVT.

V and J are TRBV2 and TRBJ2-1; 8 positions match TRBD2. V lost 4 bases, J lost 10 bases, and 6 bases stayed unmatched. Germline values: CDR1 SNHLY, CDR2 FYNNEI. The CDR3 covers 13 residues. This CDR3 reads CASSAGGFVEQFF. The CDR3 bases are TGTGCCAGCAGTGCGGGGGGGTTCGTGGAGCAGTTCTTC.

The V call is TRBV30, the J call TRBJ1-2, with TRBD1 matching over 8 bases. This CDR3 has 14 amino acids. V shed 1 base, J shed 2 bases, and the junction held 3 bases outside the gene matches. Germline CDR1 and CDR2: GTSNPN and SVGIG (reference sequence). In DNA, the CDR3 is TGTGCCTGGAGTGGCCAGGGGGCCAACTATGGCTACACCTTC. It encodes CAWSGQGANYGYTF.